Below, 11 T cell receptor beta chains from the same sample are listed, as sequenced in a study of T-cell reconstitution after alpha-beta-depleted transplantation in children. Unique molecular identifiers were incorporated when the TCRbeta library was constructed. TCRdb re-analysed the PCR reads in MiXCR, keeping a single row per CDR3 protein. The sample lists about 500,000 distinct CDR3 sequences, 11% occurring once. The source material was PBMCs, mostly from graft donor cells, sampled 180 days after TCRalphabeta/CD19-depleted stem cell transplant. The receptor source for this set is a female patient aged 2-10 years who had a stem cell transplant for aplastic anemia, so the T cells may come from the graft donor.

The chain recombines TRBV7-9 with TRBJ2-5, with D possibly being TRBD1 (5 bases). Germline-derived CDR1 and CDR2 are SEHNR and FQNEAQ (reference sequence). Trimming took off 8 bases at V and 6 bases at J, with 10 bases between the two ends. This CDR3 contains 11 residues. Here the CDR3 DNA reads TGTGCCAGCCAGCAGGGCCAGACCCAGTACTTC. Amino acids: CASQQGQTQYF.

The table lists this clonotype with a few counts. The CDR3 sequence: CASRREAGNTEAFF. The CDR3 nucleotides are TGTGCCAGCAGGCGTGAGGCCGGTAACACTGAAGCTTTCTTT. The chain joins TRBV12-3 or TRBV12-4 to TRBJ1-1; D is uncertain. CDR3 length: 14 amino acids. With 6 bases removed from V and 2 bases from J, the gap between germline ends came to 13 bases.

The table lists this clonotype with a few counts. The V and J genes are TRBV27 and TRBJ2-2, with D possibly being TRBD2 (6 bases). V lost 3 bases to trimming and J lost 9 bases, with 8 bases between them. Germline assignment: CDR1 MNHEY and CDR2 SMNVEV (reference sequence). The CDR3 contains 12 residues. CDR3 in amino acids: CASSFRGRELFF. CDR3 DNA sequence: TGTGCCAGCAGTTTTCGGGGGAGGGAGCTGTTTTTT.

This chain links TRBV24-1 with TRBJ2-2, with 9 positions matching TRBD1. Germline values: CDR1 KGHDR, CDR2 SFDVKD. The CDR3 runs to 16 residues. J lost 5 bases, V lost 4 bases, and 7 bases had no gene match. The DNA of the CDR3 is TGTGCCACCAGTGAGGTGAACAGGGGGCGGACCGGGGAGCTGTTTTTT. Its translation is CATSEVNRGRTGELFF.

The chain carries TRBV7-9 and TRBJ1-4; D is unclear. The germline V gene has CDR1 SEHNR and CDR2 FQNEAQ (reference sequence). The V end lost 3 bases, the J end lost 12 bases, and 14 bases lay between the germline ends. The CDR3 runs 13 residues. The CDR3 loop is CASSLVGPQELFF. The CDR3 region has the DNA TGTGCCAGCAGCTTGGTAGGACCGCAGGAACTGTTTTTT.

In its sample, this clonotype was seen many times. The rearrangement uses TRBV5-5 and TRBJ2-1, with TRBD2 matching 9 bases. J was trimmed by 9 bases and V by 7 bases; bases with no gene match: 11. This CDR3 contains 14 residues. Germline values: CDR1 SGHKS, CDR2 YYEKEE (reference sequence). This chain's CDR3 is CASDGGRASAEQFF. In DNA form, the CDR3 reads TGTGCCAGCGACGGCGGGAGGGCCTCGGCTGAGCAGTTCTTC.

V and J are TRBV20-1 and TRBJ2-1, with D perhaps matching TRBD1 (6 bases). CDR3 length: 13 residues. V was cut by 3 bases and J by 2 bases, with 8 bases left in between. CDR1 DFQATT and CDR2 SNEGSKA come from the germline V gene (reference sequence). The CDR3 coding sequence is TGCAGTGCTAGTACAGGGCCCTACAATGAGCAGTTCTTC. Encoded protein: CSASTGPYNEQFF.

This clonotype appeared a few times. The CDR3 sequence: CASSVVDAESSSYNEQFF. CDR3 DNA sequence: TGTGCCAGCAGCGTAGTGGACGCCGAGTCGAGCTCCTACAATGAGCAGTTCTTC. The rearrangement uses TRBV9 and TRBJ2-1, with D unclear. V was shortened by 0 bases and J by 0 bases, with 16 bases between the two germline ends. The germline V gene has CDR1 SGDLS and CDR2 YYNGEE. This CDR3 spans 18 amino acids.

The rearrangement uses TRBV6-1 and TRBJ2-7; D unresolved. This CDR3 is 13 amino acids long. Germline lookup yields CDR1 MNHNS and CDR2 SASEGT. V lost 11 bases, J lost 0 bases, and 14 bases lay in between. CDR3 sequence: CASTSADSYEQYF. The DNA of the CDR3 is TGTGCCTCGACATCAGCAGACTCCTACGAGCAGTACTTC.

Here the CDR3 reads CASSETGTHYEQYF. In nucleotides, the CDR3 is TGTGCCAGCAGCGAAACCGGGACCCACTACGAGCAGTACTTC. The rearrangement links TRBV9 to TRBJ2-7; D could derive from TRBD1 or TRBD2 (5 bases each). The V end lost 3 bases, the J end lost 3 bases, and 13 bases lay between the germline ends. CDR1 is SGDLS, CDR2 YYNGEE, per germline. This CDR3 contains 14 residues.

The V call is TRBV3-1, the J call TRBJ2-7; 7 bases map to TRBD1. Germline loops: CDR1 LGHDT, CDR2 YNNKEL (reference sequence). V was pared by 10 bases and J by 0 bases, with 12 bases of the junction left unmatched. The CDR3 is 15 residues long. DNA of the CDR3: TGTGCCACCTGCTCCCTGACAGGGCTCTCCTACGAGCAGTACTTC. Its translation is CATCSLTGLSYEQYF.